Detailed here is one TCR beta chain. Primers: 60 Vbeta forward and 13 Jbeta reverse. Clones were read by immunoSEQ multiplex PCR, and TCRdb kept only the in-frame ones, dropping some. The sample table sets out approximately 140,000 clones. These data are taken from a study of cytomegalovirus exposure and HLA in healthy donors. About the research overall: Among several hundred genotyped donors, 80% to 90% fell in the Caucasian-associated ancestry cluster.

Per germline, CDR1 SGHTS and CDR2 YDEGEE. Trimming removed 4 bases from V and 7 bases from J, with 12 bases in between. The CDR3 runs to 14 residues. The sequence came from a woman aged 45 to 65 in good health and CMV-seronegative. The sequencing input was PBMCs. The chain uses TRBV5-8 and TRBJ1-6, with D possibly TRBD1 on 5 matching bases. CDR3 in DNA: TGTGCCAGCAGCCCCCGGGGGGGAAATTCACCCCTCCACTTT. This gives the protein CASSPRGGNSPLHF. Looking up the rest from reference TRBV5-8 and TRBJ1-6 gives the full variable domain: EAGVTQSPTHLIKTRGQQATLRCSPISGHTSVYWYQQALGLGLQFLLWYDEGEERNRGNFPPRFSGRQFPNYSSELNVNALELEDSALYLCASSPRGGNSPLHFGNGTRLTVT.